This note documents a single TCR beta chain sequence. What it binds is not known. Data came from immunoSEQ multiplex PCR; TCRdb stores just in-frame clones and leaves some out. This table has 180,000 or so clones, 90% to 95% appearing once. V shed 0 bases and J shed 9 bases, with 9 bases lying between them. The CDR3 runs to 14 residues. Germline loops: CDR1 MNHNS, CDR2 SASEGT. This sample was taken from a study of T cell responses to AZD1222 COVID-19 vaccine. Second-dose intervals of approximately 4 or approximately 12 weeks were pooled. General study points: An increase in Spike-specific TCR breadth and depth was observed after two AZD1222 doses. Sampled repertoires all dated from after the peak T cell response.

This specimen was peripheral blood, taken 28 days after the second AZD1222 dose. This TCR was sampled from an adult who received the AZD1222 COVID-19 vaccine. V and J are TRBV6-1 and TRBJ1-6; D perhaps matches TRBD1 (5 bases). CDR3 DNA sequence: TGTGCCAGCAGTGAAGCAGGGGTAGGTTCACCCCTCCACTTT. Its protein product is CASSEAGVGSPLHF.